This T cell receptor beta chain was identified during a study of shared T cell receptors in the human thymus. CDR3 length: 13 residues. Germline CDR1 is MNHNS and CDR2 is SASEGT. Deletions cut 11 bases from V and 6 bases from J, with 16 bases between. Clones were sequenced by immunoSEQ multiplex PCR, and TCRdb holds only the in-frame ones, with some missing. Counted here are a few hundred thousand clones, 95% occurring once; the ten biggest clones make up approximately 0.02%. This sequence was found in a human donor. The chain links TRBV6-1 to TRBJ2-2, with D tentatively TRBD1 (5 bases). Sequencing was carried out using thymocytes. CDR3 coding DNA: TGTGCCGGGGCCCCGTTCTACGCCGGGGAGCTGTTTTTT. Translated, it gives CAGAPFYAGELFF.